Listed below are T cell receptor beta chains from one sample, sequenced in a study of cytomegalovirus exposure and HLA in healthy donors. The repertoire was sequenced with immunoSEQ multiplex PCR; TCRdb's copy has only in-frame clones and lacks some. The table shows roughly 190,000 clones, with 70% to 80% occurring only once. Sequencing used PBMCs. The receptors were sampled from a woman in her fifties or sixties in good health and CMV-seronegative. Both conserved end residues are part of each CDR3. D genes are given only for firm matches. Clone size, where shown, is once, few, many, or a class for clones that have expanded.

cdr3_nt cdr3_aa j_call v_call d_call clone_size
TGTGCCAGCAGCACAGCGGGTACCTCCTACGAGCAGTACTTC CASSTAGTSYEQYF TRBJ2-7 TRBV6-1 . .
TGCGCCAGCAGCCAAGATATGGTGACTACCACCTACGAGCAGTACTTC CASSQDMVTTTYEQYF TRBJ2-7 TRBV4-3 . .
TGTGCCAGCAGTTCCGGACTAGCGGGAGGAAAAGAGACCCAGTACTTC CASSSGLAGGKETQYF TRBJ2-5 TRBV28 TRBD2 .
TGTGCCAGTAGTTGGGACAGGATAGTTTCACCCCTCCACTTT CASSWDRIVSPLHF TRBJ1-6 TRBV19 TRBD1 .
TGTGCCACCCAGCTTGGGTTGGGGAGTTACGAGCAGTACTTC CATQLGLGSYEQYF TRBJ2-7 TRBV5-6 . few
TGTGCCAGCAGCGGTAAAAGGACTAGCATCTACAATGAGCAGTTCTTC CASSGKRTSIYNEQFF TRBJ2-1 TRBV7-8 TRBD2 .
TGTGCCAGCAGTGTAGGGGCTTCTAACTATGGCTACACCTTC CASSVGASNYGYTF TRBJ1-2 TRBV6-1 . .
TGTGCCAGCAGTGAACAGCAGGGGGCCCGGTATGGCTACACCTTC CASSEQQGARYGYTF TRBJ1-2 TRBV2 TRBD1 .
TGTGCCAGCAGCTTAATGGGCGGGGGCCTTAATGAGCAGTTCTTC CASSLMGGGLNEQFF TRBJ2-1 TRBV7-2 . .
TGTGCCAGCAGCAGCATCCCAGGGGACATTCAGTACTTC CASSSIPGDIQYF TRBJ2-4 TRBV7-3 . .
TGTGCCAGCAGTGCCAGGGTGATCAATGAGCAGTTCTTC CASSARVINEQFF TRBJ2-1 TRBV6-1 . .
TGTGCCAGCATGAAGGACAGGGCACGCGAGAATGAAGCTTTCTTT CASMKDRARENEAFF TRBJ1-1 TRBV6-1 TRBD1 few
TGTGCCAGCAGTACAGGGGCCCCTCGGGGCTACACCTTC CASSTGAPRGYTF TRBJ1-2 TRBV28 TRBD1 few
TGTGCCAGCGTTTCGACAGGGGGTCACTATGGCTACACCTTC CASVSTGGHYGYTF TRBJ1-2 TRBV7-9 TRBD1 .
TGTGCCAGCAGCTTAGGACAGCCCTTCTATGGCTACACCTTC CASSLGQPFYGYTF TRBJ1-2 TRBV7-9 . .
TGCGCCAGCAGCCACGCAGGGAACACTGAAGCTTTCTTT CASSHAGNTEAFF TRBJ1-1 TRBV5-1 . .
TGTGCCAGCAGTTTATGGTCGGGACTAGCTGGGAATGCGCAGTTCTTC CASSLWSGLAGNAQFF TRBJ2-1 TRBV27 TRBD2 .